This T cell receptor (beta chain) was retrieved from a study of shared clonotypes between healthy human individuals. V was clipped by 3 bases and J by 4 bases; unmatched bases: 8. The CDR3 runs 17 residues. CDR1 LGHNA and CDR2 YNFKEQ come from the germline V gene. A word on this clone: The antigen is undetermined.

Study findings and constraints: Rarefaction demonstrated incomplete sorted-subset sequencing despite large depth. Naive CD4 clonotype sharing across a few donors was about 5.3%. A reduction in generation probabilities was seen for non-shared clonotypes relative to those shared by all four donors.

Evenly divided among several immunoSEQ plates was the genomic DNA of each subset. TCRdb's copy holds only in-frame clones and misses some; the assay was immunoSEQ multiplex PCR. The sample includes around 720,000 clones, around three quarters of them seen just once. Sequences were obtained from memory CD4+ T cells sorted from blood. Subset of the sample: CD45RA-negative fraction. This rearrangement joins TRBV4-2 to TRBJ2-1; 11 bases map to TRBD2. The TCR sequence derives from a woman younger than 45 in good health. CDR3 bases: TGTGCCAGCAGCCAGAGGGAACTAGCGGGAGTATACAATGAGCAGTTCTTC. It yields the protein CASSQRELAGVYNEQFF.